This entry is about one T cell receptor beta chain. Germline lookup yields CDR1 ENHRY and CDR2 SYGVKD. Trimming at V came to 6 bases and at J to 5 bases, leaving 5 bases not matched to a gene. The CDR3 sequence is 13 residues long. These data originate in a study of OX40 agonist ivuxolimab in advanced cancers. Background on the study: Dose-escalation subjects each had hepatocellular carcinoma, melanoma, renal cell or head and neck cancer.

Here immunoSEQ multiplex PCR was the method, and the copy in TCRdb shows in-frame clones only, minus some. The sample gives around 55,000 clones, approximately 84% of which show up once; 9.5% to 15% is in the top ten. This chain joins TRBV10-3 and TRBJ1-1; TRBD1 matches 8 bases. Sequencing used CD4+ or CD8+ T cells sorted from blood, obtained in a trial of the OX40 agonist ivuxolimab. The TCR was taken from an adult with an advanced solid tumor such as melanoma, head and neck, liver or kidney cancer. CDR3 sequence reads: CAISRQGTTEAFF. DNA of the CDR3: TGTGCCATCAGCAGACAGGGGACGACTGAAGCTTTCTTT.